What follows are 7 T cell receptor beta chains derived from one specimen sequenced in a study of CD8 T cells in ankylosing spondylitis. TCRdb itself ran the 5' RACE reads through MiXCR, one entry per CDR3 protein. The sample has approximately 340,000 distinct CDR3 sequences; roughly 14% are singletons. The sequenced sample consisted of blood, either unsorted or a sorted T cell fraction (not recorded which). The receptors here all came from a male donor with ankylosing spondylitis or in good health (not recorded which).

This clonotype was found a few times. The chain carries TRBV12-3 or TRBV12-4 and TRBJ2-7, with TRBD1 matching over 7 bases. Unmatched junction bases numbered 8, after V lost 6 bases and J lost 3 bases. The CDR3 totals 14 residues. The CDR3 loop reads CASRRTGQRYEQYF. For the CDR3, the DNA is TGTGCCAGCAGGAGGACAGGACAGCGCTACGAGCAGTACTTC.

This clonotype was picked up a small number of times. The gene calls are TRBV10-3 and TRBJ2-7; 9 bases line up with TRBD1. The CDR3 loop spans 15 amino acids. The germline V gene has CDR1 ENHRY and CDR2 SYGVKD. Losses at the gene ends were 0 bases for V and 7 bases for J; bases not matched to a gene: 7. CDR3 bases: TGTGCCATCAGTGAGTCTAACAGGGGGCCAAGGGAGCAGTACTTC. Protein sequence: CAISESNRGPREQYF.

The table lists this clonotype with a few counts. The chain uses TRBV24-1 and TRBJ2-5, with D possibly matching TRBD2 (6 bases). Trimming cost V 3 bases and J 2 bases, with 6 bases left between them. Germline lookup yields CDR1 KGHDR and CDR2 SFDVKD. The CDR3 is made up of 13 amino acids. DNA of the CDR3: TGTGCCACCAGTGATGGAGGGCAAGAGACCCAGTACTTC. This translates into CATSDGGQETQYF.

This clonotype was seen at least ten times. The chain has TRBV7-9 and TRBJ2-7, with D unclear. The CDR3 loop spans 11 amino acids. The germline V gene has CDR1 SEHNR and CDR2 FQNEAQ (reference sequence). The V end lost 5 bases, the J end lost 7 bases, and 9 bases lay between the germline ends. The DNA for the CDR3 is TGTGCCAGCAGCCTCTATAGTGAGCAGTACTTC. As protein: CASSLYSEQYF.

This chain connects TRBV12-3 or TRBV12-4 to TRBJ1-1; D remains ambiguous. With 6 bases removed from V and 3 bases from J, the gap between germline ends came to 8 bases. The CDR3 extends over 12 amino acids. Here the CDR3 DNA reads TGTGCCAGCAGCTACAGCGACACTGAAGCTTTCTTT. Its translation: CASSYSDTEAFF.

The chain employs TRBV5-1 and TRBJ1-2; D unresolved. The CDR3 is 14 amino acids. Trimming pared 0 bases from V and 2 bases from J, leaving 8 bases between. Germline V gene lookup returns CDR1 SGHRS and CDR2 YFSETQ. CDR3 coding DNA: TGCGCCAGCAGCTTGGAGGGAAAAAACTATGGCTACACCTTC. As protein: CASSLEGKNYGYTF.

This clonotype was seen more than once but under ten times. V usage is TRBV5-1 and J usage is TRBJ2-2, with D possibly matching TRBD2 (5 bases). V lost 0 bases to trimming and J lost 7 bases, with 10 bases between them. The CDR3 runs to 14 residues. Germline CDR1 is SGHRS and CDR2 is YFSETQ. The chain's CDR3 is CASSLGEGGGELFF. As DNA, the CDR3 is TGCGCCAGCAGCTTGGGAGAAGGAGGCGGGGAGCTGTTTTTT.